This passage covers 12 T cell receptor beta chains from one sample sequenced in a study of blood T cell repertoires in COVID-19. TCRdb's copy holds only in-frame clones and misses some; the assay was immunoSEQ multiplex PCR. This table has under 35,000 clones, 91% appearing once. Sequenced sample: peripheral blood. Source of these receptors: a human donor in a cohort sampled during active COVID-19.

The chain recombines TRBV2 with TRBJ1-6, with D uncertain. Germline V gives CDR1 SNHLY, CDR2 FYNNEI. The CDR3 sequence is 15 residues long. Deletions cut 4 bases from V and 0 bases from J, with 7 bases between. The CDR3 bases are TGTGCCAGCAGTGTAGATAGCTCCTATAATTCACCCCTCCACTTT. Its protein product is CASSVDSSYNSPLHF. The whole variable domain, filled in from reference TRBV2 and TRBJ1-6, reads EPEVTQTPSHQVTQMGQEVILRCVPISNHLYFYWYRQILGQKVEFLVSFYNNEISEKSEIFDDQFSVERPDGSNFTLKIRSTKLEDSAMYFCASSVDSSYNSPLHFGNGTRLTVT.

The CDR3 region has the DNA TGTGCCAGTAGTATAGTAGGGGGCCAAGAGACCCAGTACTTC. Translating it yields CASSIVGGQETQYF. The chain couples TRBV19 to TRBJ2-5, with D possibly being TRBD1 (6 bases). V dropped 1 base and J dropped 1 base, with 7 bases sitting between them. Looked up from germline, CDR1 is LNHDA and CDR2 is SQIVND (reference sequence). There are 14 residues in the CDR3.

V usage is TRBV3-1 (or the pseudogene TRBV3-2) and J usage is TRBJ1-1; a possible D gene is TRBD1 (5 bases). The V gene lost 4 bases and the J gene lost 7 bases, with 10 bases spanning the gap. The CDR3 length is 12 residues. Germline-derived CDR1 and CDR2 are LGHDT and YNNKEL (reference sequence). CDR3 region: CASSLDRGEAFF. CDR3 DNA sequence: TGTGCCAGCAGCCTCGATAGGGGTGAAGCTTTCTTT.

The chain uses TRBV20-1 and TRBJ1-1; no clear D. This CDR3 has 14 amino acids. The germline V and J ends were trimmed by 3 bases and 1 base, with 12 bases remaining between them. Germline V lookup: CDR1 DFQATT, CDR2 SNEGSKA (reference sequence). The DNA for the CDR3 is TGCAGTGCTAGTATTAGTATTCGGAACACTGAAGCTTTCTTT. Translation: CSASISIRNTEAFF.

The J gene is TRBJ1-5, the V gene TRBV16; 10 bases fit TRBD1. The CDR3 runs to 12 residues. V was clipped by 4 bases and J by 11 bases; unmatched bases: 2. Germline-derived CDR1 and CDR2 are KGHSY and FQNENV. The CDR3 DNA follows: TGTGCCAGCAGCCCGGACAGGGGGACCCAGCATTTT. This encodes CASSPDRGTQHF. Looking up the rest from reference TRBV16 and TRBJ1-5 gives the full variable domain: GEEVAQTPKHLVRGEGQKAKLYCAPIKGHSYVFWYQQVLKNEFKFLISFQNENVFDETGMPKERFSAKCLPNSPCSLEIQATKLEDSAVYFCASSPDRGTQHFGDGTRLSIL.

This sequence joins TRBV6-2 or TRBV6-3 and TRBJ2-3; no definite D call. There are 11 residues in the CDR3. V lost 5 bases to trimming and J lost 4 bases, with 4 bases between them. Germline V lookup: CDR1 MNHEY, CDR2 SVGEGT. The CDR3 sequence is CASSLPDTQYF. The CDR3 nucleotides read TGTGCCAGCAGTCTTCCAGATACGCAGTATTTT.

The chain recombines TRBV9 with TRBJ1-2, with 9 bases fitting TRBD1. Trimming took 3 bases from V and 5 from J; bases not matched to a gene: 11. The CDR3 has 16 amino acids. CDR1 and CDR2 (germline): SGDLS, YYNGEE. CDR3 loop: CASSESRDRVMYGYTF. The CDR3 nucleotides read TGTGCCAGCAGCGAGAGCCGGGACAGGGTGATGTATGGCTACACCTTC.

This sequence joins TRBV5-5 and TRBJ2-5, with a weak D call TRBD2 (6 bases). V was shortened by 2 bases and J by 2 bases, with 13 bases between the two germline ends. Germline V gene data show CDR1 as SGHKS and CDR2 as YYEKEE (reference sequence). This CDR3 contains 15 residues. CDR3 sequence reads: CASSLSGLEQETQYF. Written as DNA, the CDR3 is TGTGCCAGCAGCTTAAGCGGGCTGGAGCAAGAGACCCAGTACTTC. Full variable domain (outside the CDR3, taken from reference TRBV5-5 and TRBJ2-5): DAGVTQSPTHLIKTRGQQVTLRCSPISGHKSVSWYQQVLGQGPQFIFQYYEKEERGRGNFPDRFSARQFPNYSSELNVNALLLGDSALYLCASSLSGLEQETQYFGPGTRLLVL.

The V and J genes are TRBV10-3 and TRBJ1-5; no firm D call. The V gene lost 0 bases and the J gene lost 0 bases, with 9 bases spanning the gap. CDR1 is ENHRY and CDR2 is SYGVKD in the germline V gene. This CDR3 has 16 residues. The CDR3 reads CAISESLVDSNQPQHF. The CDR3 DNA sequence: TGTGCCATCAGTGAGTCGCTGGTAGATAGCAATCAGCCCCAGCATTTT.

This chain joins TRBV11-3 and TRBJ2-1; D might be TRBD2 (7 bases). CDR1 and CDR2 from the germline V gene are SGHNT and YENEEA. The V end was cut by 0 bases, the J end by 8 bases, with 11 bases between. CDR3 length: 14 amino acids. Here the CDR3 reads CASSLEGGAYEQFF. As DNA, the CDR3 is TGTGCCAGCAGCTTAGAGGGGGGGGCTTATGAGCAGTTCTTC.

The genes are TRBV19 and TRBJ1-5, with no clear D. V lost 3 bases and J 1 base, leaving 16 bases between the germline ends. In germline, CDR1 is LNHDA, CDR2 SQIVND (reference sequence). The CDR3 is 17 amino acids. As DNA, the CDR3 is TGTGCCAGTAGTATGGGAGTGCCGTGGCGGAGCAATCAGCCCCAGCATTTT. The encoded protein is CASSMGVPWRSNQPQHF.

The rearrangement uses TRBV6-1 and TRBJ2-7; TRBD2 is a possible D gene (5 bases). Germline CDR1 reads MNHNS; CDR2 reads SASEGT. Trimming removed 0 bases from V and 5 bases from J, with 14 bases in between. This CDR3 is 15 amino acids long. For the CDR3, the DNA is TGTGCCAGCAGTGAAGCGCGGATGAGAGCGGACGAGCAGTACGTC. It yields the protein CASSEARMRADEQYV.